This T cell receptor (beta chain) was identified in a study of T cells in localized non-small cell lung cancer. Assay used: immunoSEQ multiplex PCR; TCRdb lists only in-frame clones, some missing. The profile covers approximately 29,000 clones, with around 80% appearing a single time and around a third taken by the ten largest. This CDR3 region has 15 residues. V lost 8 bases to trimming and J lost 2 bases; unmatched junction nucleotides: 10. Germline V gives CDR1 MNHNS, CDR2 SASEGT. The sample consisted of peripheral blood, taken before any cancer treatment. The receptor's source is a male donor aged 60 or older with stage II squamous cell lung carcinoma. The V gene is TRBV6-1, the J gene TRBJ2-3; 7 bases align to TRBD2. CDR3 nucleotides: TGTGCCAGCGGCCTAGGGGCGGGGGACACAGATACGCAGTATTTT. This codes for CASGLGAGDTDTQYF.